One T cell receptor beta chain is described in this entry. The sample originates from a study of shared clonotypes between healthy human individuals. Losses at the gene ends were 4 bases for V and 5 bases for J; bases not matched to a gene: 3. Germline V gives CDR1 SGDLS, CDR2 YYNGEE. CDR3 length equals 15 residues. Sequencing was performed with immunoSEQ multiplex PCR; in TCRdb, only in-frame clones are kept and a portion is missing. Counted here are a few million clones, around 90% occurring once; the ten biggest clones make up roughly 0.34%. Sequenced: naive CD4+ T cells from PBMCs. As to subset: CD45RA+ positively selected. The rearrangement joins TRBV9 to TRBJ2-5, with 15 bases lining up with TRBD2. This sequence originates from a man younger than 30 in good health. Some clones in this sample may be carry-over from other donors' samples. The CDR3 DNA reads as TGTGCCAGCAGCCCGGGGACTAGCGGGGGGGAGACCCAGTACTTC. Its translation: CASSPGTSGGETQYF.